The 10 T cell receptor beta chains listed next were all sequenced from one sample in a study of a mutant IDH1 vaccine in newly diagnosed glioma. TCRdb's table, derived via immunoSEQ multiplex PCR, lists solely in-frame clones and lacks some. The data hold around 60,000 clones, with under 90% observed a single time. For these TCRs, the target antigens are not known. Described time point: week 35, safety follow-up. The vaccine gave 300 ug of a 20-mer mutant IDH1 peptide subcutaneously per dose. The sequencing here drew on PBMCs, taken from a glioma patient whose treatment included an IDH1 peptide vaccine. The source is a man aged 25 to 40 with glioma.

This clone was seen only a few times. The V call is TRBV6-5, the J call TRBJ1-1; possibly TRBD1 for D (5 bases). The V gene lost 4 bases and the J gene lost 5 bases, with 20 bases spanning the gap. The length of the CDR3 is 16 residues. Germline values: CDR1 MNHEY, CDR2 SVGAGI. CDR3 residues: CASSSGSQGSQTEAFF. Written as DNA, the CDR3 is TGTGCCAGCAGTTCAGGATCTCAGGGTAGTCAGACTGAAGCTTTCTTT.

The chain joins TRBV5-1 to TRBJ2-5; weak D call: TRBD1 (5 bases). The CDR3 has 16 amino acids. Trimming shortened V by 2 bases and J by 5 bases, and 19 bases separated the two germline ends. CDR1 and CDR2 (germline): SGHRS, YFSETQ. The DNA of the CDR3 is TGCGCCAGCAGCTTACCCCAGGGTACCACCGGGGAGACCCAGTACTTC. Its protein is CASSLPQGTTGETQYF.

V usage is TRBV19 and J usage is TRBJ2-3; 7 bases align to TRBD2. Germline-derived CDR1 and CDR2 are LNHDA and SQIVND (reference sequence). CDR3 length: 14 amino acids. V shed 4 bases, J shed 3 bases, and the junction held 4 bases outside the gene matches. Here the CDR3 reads CASSRGGGTDTQYF. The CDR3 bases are TGTGCCAGTAGTAGGGGCGGGGGTACAGATACGCAGTATTTT.

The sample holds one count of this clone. CDR3 DNA sequence: TGTGCCAGCAGCTTTTCGTACAGCCCCGGGGAGCTGTTTTTT. As protein: CASSFSYSPGELFF. The chain is built from TRBV7-9 and TRBJ2-2; the D is unclear. CDR3 length: 14 residues. Germline CDR1 is SEHNR and CDR2 is FQNEAQ (reference sequence). V lost 3 bases and J 6 bases, leaving 11 bases between the germline ends.

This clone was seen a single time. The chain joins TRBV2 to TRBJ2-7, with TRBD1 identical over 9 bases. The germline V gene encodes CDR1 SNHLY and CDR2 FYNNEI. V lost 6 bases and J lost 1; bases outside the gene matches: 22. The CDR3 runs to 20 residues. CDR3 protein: CASSATPGQGNLMNSYEQYF. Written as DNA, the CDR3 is TGTGCCAGCAGCGCAACTCCGGGACAGGGAAACTTAATGAATTCCTACGAGCAGTACTTC. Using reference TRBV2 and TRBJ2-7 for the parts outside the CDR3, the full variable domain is EPEVTQTPSHQVTQMGQEVILRCVPISNHLYFYWYRQILGQKVEFLVSFYNNEISEKSEIFDDQFSVERPDGSNFTLKIRSTKLEDSAMYFCASSATPGQGNLMNSYEQYFGPGTRLTVT.

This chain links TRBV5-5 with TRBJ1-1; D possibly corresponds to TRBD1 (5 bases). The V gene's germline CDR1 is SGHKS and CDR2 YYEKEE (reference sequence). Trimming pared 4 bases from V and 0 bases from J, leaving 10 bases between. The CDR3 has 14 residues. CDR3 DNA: TGTGCCAGCAGCGGAGGGGTCATGAACACTGAAGCTTTCTTT. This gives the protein CASSGGVMNTEAFF.

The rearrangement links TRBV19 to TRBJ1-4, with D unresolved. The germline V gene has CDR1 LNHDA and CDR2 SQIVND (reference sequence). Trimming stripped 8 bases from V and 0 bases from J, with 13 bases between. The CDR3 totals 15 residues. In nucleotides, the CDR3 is TGTGCCAGTTCGCGGACGGACTCAACTAATGAAAAACTGTTTTTT. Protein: CASSRTDSTNEKLFF.

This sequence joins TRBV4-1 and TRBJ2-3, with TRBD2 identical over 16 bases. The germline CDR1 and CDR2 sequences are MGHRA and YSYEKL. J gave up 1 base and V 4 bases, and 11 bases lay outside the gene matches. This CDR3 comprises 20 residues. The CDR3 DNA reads TGCGCCAGCAGCCGCGGGACTAGCGGGGGGGCATATCTTCGCACAGATACGCAGTATTTT. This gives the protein CASSRGTSGGAYLRTDTQYF.

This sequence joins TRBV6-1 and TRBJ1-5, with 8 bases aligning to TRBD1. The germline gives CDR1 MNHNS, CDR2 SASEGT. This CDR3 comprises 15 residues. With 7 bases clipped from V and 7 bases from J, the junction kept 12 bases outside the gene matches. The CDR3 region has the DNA TGTGCCAGCACTCCCTTCATTGACAGGGGACAGCCCCAGCATTTT. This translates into CASTPFIDRGQPQHF.

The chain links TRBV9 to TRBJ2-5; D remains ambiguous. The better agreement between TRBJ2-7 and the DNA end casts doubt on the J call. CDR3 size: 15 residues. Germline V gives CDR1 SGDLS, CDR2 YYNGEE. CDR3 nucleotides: TGTGCCAGCAGCGGAACGAGAGTCATGTCCAGCGAGCAGTACTTC. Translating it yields CASSGTRVMSSEQYF.